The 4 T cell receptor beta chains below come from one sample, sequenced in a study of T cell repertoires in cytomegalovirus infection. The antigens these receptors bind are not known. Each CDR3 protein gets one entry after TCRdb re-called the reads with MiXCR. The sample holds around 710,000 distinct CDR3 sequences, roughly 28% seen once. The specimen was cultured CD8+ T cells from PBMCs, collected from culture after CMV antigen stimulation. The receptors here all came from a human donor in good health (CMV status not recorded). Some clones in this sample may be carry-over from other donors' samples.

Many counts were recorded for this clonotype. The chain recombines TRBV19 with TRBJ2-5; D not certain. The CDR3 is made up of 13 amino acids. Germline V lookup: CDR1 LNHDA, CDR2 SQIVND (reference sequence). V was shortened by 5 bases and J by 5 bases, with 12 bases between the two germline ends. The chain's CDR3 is CASSPQVQETQYF. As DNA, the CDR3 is TGTGCCAGTAGTCCCCAGGTACAGGAGACCCAGTACTTC.

CDR3 sequence reads: CASGLLLGDRLAGDKPYIGQFF. The CDR3 DNA sequence: TGTGCTAGTGGTTTGCTCTTGGGGGATCGACTAGCGGGGGACAAACCCTACATAGGGCAGTTCTTC. The genes are TRBV12-5 and TRBJ2-1, with TRBD2 identical over 12 bases. The CDR3 has 22 residues. From germline, CDR1 is LGHNT and CDR2 FRNRAP. Trimming at V came to 2 bases and at J to 12 bases, leaving 29 bases not matched to a gene.

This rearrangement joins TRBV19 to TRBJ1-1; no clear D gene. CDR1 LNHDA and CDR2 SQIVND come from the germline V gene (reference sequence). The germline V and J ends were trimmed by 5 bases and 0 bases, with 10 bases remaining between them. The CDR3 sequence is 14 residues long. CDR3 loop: CASSWAIMNTEAFF. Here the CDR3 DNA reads TGTGCCAGTAGTTGGGCAATAATGAACACTGAAGCTTTCTTT.

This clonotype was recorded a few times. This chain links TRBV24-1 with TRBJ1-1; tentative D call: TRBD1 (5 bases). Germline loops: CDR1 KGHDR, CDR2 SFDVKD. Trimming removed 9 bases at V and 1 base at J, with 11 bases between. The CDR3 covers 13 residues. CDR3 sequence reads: CATRSGQNTEAFF. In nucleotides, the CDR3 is TGTGCCACCCGGTCTGGACAGAACACTGAAGCTTTCTTT.